Listed below are T cell receptor beta chains from one sample, sequenced in a study of cytotoxic CD8 clonotypes in ibrutinib-treated CLL. Profiled with immunoSEQ multiplex PCR; TCRdb holds only in-frame clones, not every one. This sample has hundreds of thousands of clones, with more than 75% found just once. The material sequenced was PBMCs, taken after 12 months of ibrutinib treatment. The receptors here all came from a human donor with chronic lymphocytic leukemia. Each CDR3 is given with its conserved first and last residue. Each record gives: J gene, clone size, D gene, V gene, CDR3 DNA, CDR3 protein. The D gene is left open where the match is weak. Clone size is shown for a subset of rows, as once, few, many or a class of expanded clone.

j_call: TRBJ2-5; clone_size: once; d_call: NA; v_call: TRBV11-2; cdr3_nt: TGTGCCAGCAGCTTAGGGCTGTGGGTGACCCAGTACTTC; cdr3_aa: CASSLGLWVTQYF
j_call: TRBJ1-1; clone_size: NA; d_call: NA; v_call: TRBV11-2; cdr3_nt: TGTGCCAGCAGGGAACAAGGGGGGAACACTGAAGCTTTCTTT; cdr3_aa: CASREQGGNTEAFF
j_call: TRBJ2-3; clone_size: NA; d_call: TRBD2; v_call: TRBV5-4; cdr3_nt: TGTGCCAGCAGCTTACTAGCGGGGGGCACAGATACGCAGTATTTT; cdr3_aa: CASSLLAGGTDTQYF
j_call: TRBJ2-2; clone_size: NA; d_call: NA; v_call: TRBV28; cdr3_nt: TGTGCCAGCAGTTTATATGCGAACGGGGAGCTGTTTTTT; cdr3_aa: CASSLYANGELFF
j_call: TRBJ2-7; clone_size: NA; d_call: NA; v_call: TRBV11-3; cdr3_nt: TGTGCCAGCAGCTTACGGGCAGGGAGCTCCTACGAGCAGTACTTC; cdr3_aa: CASSLRAGSSYEQYF
j_call: TRBJ2-7; clone_size: NA; d_call: TRBD1; v_call: TRBV4-2; cdr3_nt: TGTGCCAGCAGCCAAGATGTCGGGACAGGGGGCTACGAGCAGTACTTC; cdr3_aa: CASSQDVGTGGYEQYF
j_call: TRBJ2-2; clone_size: NA; d_call: NA; v_call: TRBV19; cdr3_nt: TGTGCCAGTAGTGTACTAGCCACTAACACCGGGGAGCTGTTTTTT; cdr3_aa: CASSVLATNTGELFF
j_call: TRBJ2-7; clone_size: few; d_call: NA; v_call: TRBV5-8; cdr3_nt: TGTGCCAGCAGGGGTTTCGGGTCCTACGAGCAGTACTTC; cdr3_aa: CASRGFGSYEQYF
j_call: TRBJ2-3; clone_size: NA; d_call: NA; v_call: TRBV10-3; cdr3_nt: TGTGCCATCAGACCCGCGGGTCAGCGGCATGAAGATACGCAGTATTTT; cdr3_aa: CAIRPAGQRHEDTQYF
j_call: TRBJ1-5; clone_size: NA; d_call: TRBD1; v_call: TRBV4-1; cdr3_nt: TGCGCCAGCAGCCAAGACGGGACAGGGGGCAGTCAGCCCCAGCATTTT; cdr3_aa: CASSQDGTGGSQPQHF
j_call: TRBJ2-2; clone_size: NA; d_call: NA; v_call: TRBV7-8; cdr3_nt: TGTGCCAGCAGCATTATAGAGACCGGGGAGCTGTTTTTT; cdr3_aa: CASSIIETGELFF
j_call: TRBJ2-2; clone_size: NA; d_call: NA; v_call: TRBV5-1; cdr3_nt: TGCGCCAGCAGCTTGGAGGGTCGCACCGGGGAGCTGTTTTTT; cdr3_aa: CASSLEGRTGELFF
j_call: TRBJ2-7; clone_size: NA; d_call: TRBD1; v_call: TRBV18; cdr3_nt: TGTGCCAGCTCACCTGACAGGGGGTTCTCCTACGAGCAGTACTTC; cdr3_aa: CASSPDRGFSYEQYF
j_call: TRBJ1-2; clone_size: few; d_call: NA; v_call: TRBV20-1; cdr3_nt: TGCAGTGCTAAAGATAACTATGGCTACACCTTC; cdr3_aa: CSAKDNYGYTF
j_call: TRBJ2-5; clone_size: NA; d_call: NA; v_call: TRBV27; cdr3_nt: TGTGCCAGCAGCGTCGGGACACCCCAAGAGACCCAGTACTTC; cdr3_aa: CASSVGTPQETQYF
j_call: TRBJ2-7; clone_size: few; d_call: NA; v_call: TRBV11-3; cdr3_nt: TGTGCCAGCAGCTTACAGGGCTCCTACGAGCAGTACTTC; cdr3_aa: CASSLQGSYEQYF
j_call: TRBJ1-2; clone_size: NA; d_call: NA; v_call: TRBV18; cdr3_nt: TGTGCCAGCTCGGACCTCGGAGGGTTCGACTATGGCTACACCTTC; cdr3_aa: CASSDLGGFDYGYTF
j_call: TRBJ1-5; clone_size: NA; d_call: NA; v_call: TRBV7-2; cdr3_nt: TGTGCCAGCAGTCAGCTGGGGCGGGGGAGTAGCAATCAGCCCCAGCATTTT; cdr3_aa: CASSQLGRGSSNQPQHF
j_call: TRBJ1-2; clone_size: NA; d_call: NA; v_call: TRBV19; cdr3_nt: TGTGCCAGTTGGGACCGGACCCTAAACTATGGCTACACCTTC; cdr3_aa: CASWDRTLNYGYTF
j_call: TRBJ2-7; clone_size: NA; d_call: NA; v_call: TRBV18; cdr3_nt: TGTGCCAGCTCACCACCTTCAGGGGTTGGCTACGAGCAGTACTTC; cdr3_aa: CASSPPSGVGYEQYF
j_call: TRBJ2-3; clone_size: NA; d_call: NA; v_call: TRBV18; cdr3_nt: TGTGCCAGCTCACCCCAGCCGGGCGGTGGAGACACAGATACGCAGTATTTT; cdr3_aa: CASSPQPGGGDTDTQYF
j_call: TRBJ2-2; clone_size: NA; d_call: NA; v_call: TRBV4-2; cdr3_nt: TGTGCCAGCAGCCAAGATGTCTCGACCCCGAAGGGCGGGGAGCTGTTTTTT; cdr3_aa: CASSQDVSTPKGGELFF
j_call: TRBJ2-3; clone_size: NA; d_call: TRBD2; v_call: TRBV4-2; cdr3_nt: TGTGCCAGCAGCCAAGAATCGCGGGGGTCCTACACAGATACGCAGTATTTT; cdr3_aa: CASSQESRGSYTDTQYF
j_call: TRBJ2-3; clone_size: NA; d_call: NA; v_call: TRBV5-1; cdr3_nt: TGCGCCAGCAGCTCTGGGAGCACAGATACGCAGTATTTT; cdr3_aa: CASSSGSTDTQYF
j_call: TRBJ1-1; clone_size: NA; d_call: TRBD1; v_call: TRBV5-1; cdr3_nt: TGCGCCAGCAGCACCGGACAGGGGGCGACTGAAGCTTTCTTT; cdr3_aa: CASSTGQGATEAFF
j_call: TRBJ1-6; clone_size: NA; d_call: NA; v_call: TRBV6-1; cdr3_nt: TGTGCCAGCACCCCCAACCCCCGGTCACCCCTCCACTTT; cdr3_aa: CASTPNPRSPLHF
j_call: TRBJ1-2; clone_size: NA; d_call: NA; v_call: TRBV27; cdr3_nt: TGTGCCAGCAGTTTAAGTTTACCGGACGGGAACTATGGCTACACCTTC; cdr3_aa: CASSLSLPDGNYGYTF
j_call: TRBJ2-3; clone_size: NA; d_call: NA; v_call: TRBV18; cdr3_nt: TGTGCCAGCTCACAGTCCCCTTCTAGCACAGATACGCAGTATTTT; cdr3_aa: CASSQSPSSTDTQYF
j_call: TRBJ2-1; clone_size: NA; d_call: NA; v_call: TRBV28; cdr3_nt: TGTGCCAGCAGTTTAACAGGGGAGCAGTTCTTC; cdr3_aa: CASSLTGEQFF
j_call: TRBJ1-4; clone_size: NA; d_call: NA; v_call: TRBV4-1; cdr3_nt: TGCGCCAGCAGCCAAGTAGGCCGGGAAAGGGATAGGGAAAAACTGTTTTTT; cdr3_aa: CASSQVGRERDREKLFF
j_call: TRBJ1-2; clone_size: NA; d_call: NA; v_call: TRBV27; cdr3_nt: TGTGCCAGCAGTCCTCGATCAGACTATGGCTACACCTTC; cdr3_aa: CASSPRSDYGYTF
j_call: TRBJ1-5; clone_size: few; d_call: NA; v_call: TRBV15; cdr3_nt: TGTGCCACCAGCAGAGATGAGGTTCAGCCCCAGCATTTT; cdr3_aa: CATSRDEVQPQHF
j_call: TRBJ1-5; clone_size: few; d_call: TRBD1; v_call: TRBV7-8; cdr3_nt: TGTGCCAGCAGCCCCACCGGACAGGCTAGCAATCAGCCCCAGCATTTT; cdr3_aa: CASSPTGQASNQPQHF
j_call: TRBJ2-7; clone_size: NA; d_call: NA; v_call: TRBV2; cdr3_nt: TGTGCCAGCAGTGACCAGGGGACGATCTACGAGCAGTACTTC; cdr3_aa: CASSDQGTIYEQYF
j_call: TRBJ2-2; clone_size: NA; d_call: TRBD2; v_call: TRBV7-3; cdr3_nt: TGTGCCAGCAGCTCGGGACTACCACGGGGAACCGGGGAGCTGTTTTTT; cdr3_aa: CASSSGLPRGTGELFF
j_call: TRBJ1-2; clone_size: once; d_call: NA; v_call: TRBV30; cdr3_nt: TGTGCCTGGAGTGTTAACTATGGCTACACCTTC; cdr3_aa: CAWSVNYGYTF
j_call: TRBJ2-7; clone_size: NA; d_call: NA; v_call: TRBV28; cdr3_nt: TGTGCCAGCAGTCCTCCCTCCCAAGGCCCAGCCTACGAGCAGTACTTC; cdr3_aa: CASSPPSQGPAYEQYF
j_call: TRBJ2-1; clone_size: NA; d_call: TRBD2; v_call: TRBV7-9; cdr3_nt: TGTGCCAGCAGCTTAACTAGCGGGGGGTACAATGAGCAGTTCTTC; cdr3_aa: CASSLTSGGYNEQFF
j_call: TRBJ2-7; clone_size: NA; d_call: NA; v_call: TRBV1; cdr3_nt: TGCACCAGCAGCCAAGACTCAATTATGACTAGCGGTCTATACGAGCAGTACTTC; cdr3_aa: CTSSQDSIMTSGLYEQYF
j_call: TRBJ2-1; clone_size: NA; d_call: NA; v_call: TRBV13; cdr3_nt: TGTGCCAGCAGCTTTGTCAGAAACAATGAGCAGTTCTTC; cdr3_aa: CASSFVRNNEQFF
j_call: TRBJ2-4; clone_size: NA; d_call: TRBD2; v_call: TRBV6-1; cdr3_nt: TGTGCCAGCAGTTCCGGGACTACCAAAAACATTCAGTACTTC; cdr3_aa: CASSSGTTKNIQYF
j_call: TRBJ2-5; clone_size: NA; d_call: TRBD2; v_call: TRBV28; cdr3_nt: TGTGCCAGCAGTTTAGGTAATAGCGGGAGTGAAGAGACCCAGTACTTC; cdr3_aa: CASSLGNSGSEETQYF
j_call: TRBJ2-7; clone_size: NA; d_call: TRBD1; v_call: TRBV30; cdr3_nt: TGTGCCTGGAGTGGCTTCGGGACAGCCGAGCAGTACTTC; cdr3_aa: CAWSGFGTAEQYF
j_call: TRBJ1-4; clone_size: NA; d_call: NA; v_call: TRBV7-9; cdr3_nt: TGTGCCAGCAGCTTTTTCCCTAATGAAAAACTGTTTTTT; cdr3_aa: CASSFFPNEKLFF
j_call: TRBJ1-1; clone_size: NA; d_call: NA; v_call: TRBV9; cdr3_nt: TGTGCCAGCAAGGGGCAGGCGAACACTGAAGCTTTCTTT; cdr3_aa: CASKGQANTEAFF
j_call: TRBJ2-3; clone_size: NA; d_call: TRBD2; v_call: TRBV5-1; cdr3_nt: TGCGCCACCTCGGCCGGGGGGGCTGCAGATACGCAGTATTTT; cdr3_aa: CATSAGGAADTQYF
j_call: TRBJ2-2; clone_size: many; d_call: NA; v_call: TRBV6-5; cdr3_nt: TGTGCCAGCAAGGGGGGAGACGGCGGGGAGCTGTTTTTT; cdr3_aa: CASKGGDGGELFF
j_call: TRBJ2-7; clone_size: NA; d_call: TRBD1; v_call: TRBV28; cdr3_nt: TGTGCCAGCAGTTGGGGACAGGCTAAACAGTACTTC; cdr3_aa: CASSWGQAKQYF
j_call: TRBJ2-1; clone_size: NA; d_call: TRBD2; v_call: TRBV13; cdr3_nt: TGTGCCAGCAGCTTAGGCCCCCGACTAGCGGGAGGCAATGAGCAGTTCTTC; cdr3_aa: CASSLGPRLAGGNEQFF